The 30 T cell receptor beta chains below come from one sample, sequenced in a study of cytomegalovirus exposure and HLA in healthy donors. Use of 60 Vbeta and 13 Jbeta primers characterized the PCR. TCRdb's copy holds only in-frame clones and misses some; the assay was immunoSEQ multiplex PCR. This sample has 60,000 to 70,000 clones; about four fifths occur once, and the top ten carry around 4%. The sequencing input was PBMCs. The receptors here all came from a woman aged 25 to 39 in good health and CMV-seronegative.

The chain combines TRBV4-3 with TRBJ1-1; D is unresolved. Germline V gives CDR1 LGHNA, CDR2 YSLEER. There are 16 residues in the CDR3. Trimming cost V 5 bases and J 1 base, with 17 bases left between them. CDR3 in DNA: TGCGCCAGCAGCGCCTCCGCCGGGGTTTCGAACACTGAAGCTTTCTTT. Translated: CASSASAGVSNTEAFF.

The chain employs TRBV13 and TRBJ2-7; the match to TRBD2 covers 7 bases. The trim removed 5 bases at V and 3 bases at J, leaving 10 bases unmatched. The germline gives CDR1 PRHDT, CDR2 FYEKMQ (reference sequence). The CDR3 is 15 amino acids. The CDR3 spells CASSPRTGGRYEQYF. The CDR3 DNA reads TGTGCCAGCAGCCCCAGGACGGGGGGACGCTACGAGCAGTACTTC.

V and J are TRBV6-1 and TRBJ1-2, with D uncertain. Germline V CDR1 and CDR2: MNHNS, SASEGT. CDR3 length: 15 residues. V was trimmed by 8 bases and J by 4 bases, leaving 20 bases between them. CDR3 nucleotide sequence: TGTGCCAGCCATAACTGGAGGACCAGTGTCTATGGCTACACCTTC. Translating it yields CASHNWRTSVYGYTF.

This chain joins TRBV28 and TRBJ2-7, with D unclear. V was trimmed by 2 bases and J by 2 bases, leaving 13 bases between them. Germline V gives CDR1 MDHEN, CDR2 SYDVKM. This CDR3 has 15 amino acids. The CDR3, as DNA: TGTGCCAGCAGTTTAACCCCGGATAGCCCCTACGAGCAGTACTTC. This gives the protein CASSLTPDSPYEQYF.

This clone was detected only a few times. The J gene is TRBJ2-7, the V gene TRBV6-5, with 8 positions matching TRBD1. The CDR3 consists of 15 residues. Germline trimming cut 6 bases from V and 8 bases from J; bases unmatched to any gene: 15. Germline V gives CDR1 MNHEY, CDR2 SVGAGI. The CDR3 here is CASSRGPDRGRKQYF. In DNA form, the CDR3 reads TGTGCCAGCAGCCGGGGACCTGACAGGGGAAGAAAGCAGTACTTC.

V and J are TRBV10-2 and TRBJ2-4, with D possibly matching TRBD1 (6 bases). V lost 7 bases, J lost 8 bases, and 12 bases lay in between. Per the germline V gene, CDR1 is WSHSY and CDR2 is SAAADI. The CDR3 is 12 amino acids. The CDR3 region has the DNA TGCGCCAGCACTTCGACAGGTTACATTCAGTACTTC. Translated: CASTSTGYIQYF.

Details on this clone: One end of the junction varies from germline; a read error may be responsible. V usage is TRBV5-1 and J usage is TRBJ2-5; 8 bases match TRBD1. Germline lookup yields CDR1 SGHRS and CDR2 YFSETQ. CDR3 length equals 15 residues. The CDR3 bases are TGCGCCAGCAGCTCTGGACAGGGCCCACAAGGGACCCAGTACTTC. It encodes CASSSGQGPQGTQYF.

This clone was seen a handful of times. The chain carries TRBV6-1 and TRBJ2-3; the D gene is possibly TRBD1 (6 bases). CDR1 is MNHNS, CDR2 SASEGT, per germline. This CDR3 region has 14 residues. V dropped 4 bases and J dropped 3 bases, with 11 bases sitting between them. DNA of the CDR3: TGTGCCAGCAGTGGAGGGGGAACTACAGATACGCAGTATTTT. Amino acids: CASSGGGTTDTQYF.

J is TRBJ2-7 and V is TRBV6-1; possible D gene TRBD2, 6 bases. V lost 6 bases, J lost 6 bases, and 21 bases lay in between. This CDR3 is 15 amino acids long. CDR1 MNHNS and CDR2 SASEGT come from the germline V gene. CDR3 DNA: TGTGCCAGCAGGGAGAGAGGGCTTACCGGGGGCGAGCAGTACTTC. Protein sequence: CASRERGLTGGEQYF.

The chain links TRBV7-8 to TRBJ2-1; 15 bases map to TRBD2. Germline V CDR1 and CDR2: SGHVS, FQNEAQ. This CDR3 has 13 residues. Trimming removed 8 bases from V and 9 bases from J; junction bases left unmatched: 2. The CDR3 region is CASGLAGGLEQFF. The CDR3 bases are TGTGCCAGCGGACTAGCGGGAGGGCTTGAGCAGTTCTTC.

The J gene is TRBJ2-7, the V gene TRBV5-4, with D tentatively TRBD2 (6 bases). The CDR3 extends over 15 amino acids. Deletions cut 3 bases from V and 0 bases from J, with 13 bases between. Germline assignment: CDR1 SGHNT and CDR2 YYREEE (reference sequence). CDR3: CASSSGADYSYEQYF. CDR3 nucleotides: TGTGCCAGCAGCTCGGGAGCGGACTACTCCTACGAGCAGTACTTC.

The J gene is TRBJ2-3, the V gene TRBV15, with D possibly matching TRBD1 (5 bases). The CDR3 runs to 13 residues. Trimming removed 6 bases at V and 4 bases at J, with 11 bases between. Germline V lookup: CDR1 LNHNV, CDR2 YYDKDF (reference sequence). This CDR3 is CATSTQGPDTQYF. The CDR3 DNA reads TGTGCCACCAGTACTCAGGGTCCAGATACGCAGTATTTT.

This sequence joins TRBV30 and TRBJ1-1; perhaps TRBD1 as D (6 bases). Germline CDR1 and CDR2: GTSNPN and SVGIG (reference sequence). V was shortened by 2 bases and J by 4 bases, with 14 bases between the two germline ends. This CDR3 comprises 14 residues. CDR3 sequence reads: CAWSPGQRGTEAFF. The CDR3 bases are TGTGCCTGGAGTCCTGGACAGAGGGGCACTGAAGCTTTCTTT.

The chain couples TRBV4-3 to TRBJ2-5; D is possibly TRBD2 (5 bases). This CDR3 contains 13 residues. Germline V gene lookup returns CDR1 LGHNA and CDR2 YSLEER. Trimming removed 0 bases at V and 7 bases at J, with 9 bases between. CDR3 DNA sequence: TGCGCCAGCAGCCAAGAATTGGCGGGGACCCAGTACTTC. Translating gives CASSQELAGTQYF.

This clone was seen more than once but under ten times. The chain links TRBV11-2 to TRBJ1-4, with D perhaps matching TRBD1 (5 bases). Germline lookup yields CDR1 SGHAT and CDR2 FQNNGV. The V end was cut by 3 bases, the J end by 1 base, with 18 bases between. This CDR3 contains 18 residues. This CDR3 reads CASSLGLSYPGTNEKLFF. Here the CDR3 DNA reads TGTGCCAGCAGCTTGGGGCTATCATACCCTGGAACTAATGAAAAACTGTTTTTT.

J is TRBJ2-7 and V is TRBV29-1; 7 bases are shared with TRBD1. The V gene's germline CDR1 is SQVTM and CDR2 ANQGSEA. The CDR3 has 11 residues. The J segment lost 6 bases and the V segment lost 3 bases, leaving 2 bases of the junction unmatched. Written as DNA, the CDR3 is TGCAGCGTTGAGAGGGGGCCCGAGCAGTACTTC. This gives the protein CSVERGPEQYF.

This clone has more than one count but fewer than ten. V and J are TRBV30 and TRBJ1-2; D not certain. V was clipped by 1 base and J by 8 bases, with 11 bases between them. CDR3 size: 12 residues. Germline V gives CDR1 GTSNPN, CDR2 SVGIG (reference sequence). The CDR3 spells CAWSAQTGGYTF. The CDR3 nucleotides are TGTGCCTGGAGTGCCCAAACGGGGGGCTACACCTTC. Based on the CDR3 plus reference TRBV30 and TRBJ1-2, the full variable domain is SQTIHQWPATLVQPVGSPLSLECTVEGTSNPNLYWYRQAAGRGLQLLFYSVGIGQISSEVPQNLSASRPQDRQFILSSKKLLLSDSGFYLCAWSAQTGGYTFGSGTRLTVV.

V is TRBV5-6 and J is TRBJ1-2; no definite D call. The CDR3 loop spans 14 amino acids. Deletions cut 0 bases from V and 2 bases from J, with 8 bases between. Germline CDR1 and CDR2: SGHDT and YYEEEE. The CDR3 DNA follows: TGTGCCAGCAGCTTGGGCCGCGGGAACTATGGCTACACCTTC. Translated: CASSLGRGNYGYTF.

The chain employs TRBV19 and TRBJ1-5; 10 bases fit TRBD1. The germline V gene encodes CDR1 LNHDA and CDR2 SQIVND (reference sequence). The junction had 6 bases not matched to a gene; V was cut back by 8 bases and J by 5 bases. The CDR3 spans 14 residues. CDR3 sequence (DNA): TGTGCCAGTGACAGGGGGCGAGGGGATCAGCCCCAGCATTTT. The encoded protein is CASDRGRGDQPQHF. The complete variable domain, with remaining parts taken from reference TRBV19 and TRBJ1-5, reads DGGITQSPKYLFRKEGQNVTLSCEQNLNHDAMYWYRQDPGQGLRLIYYSQIVNDFQKGDIAEGYSVSREKKESFPLTVTSAQKNPTAFYLCASDRGRGDQPQHFGDGTRLSIL.

The CDR3 DNA sequence: TGTGCCAGCAGGATGGACAGTAGCAATCAGCCCCAGCATTTT. Residues: CASRMDSSNQPQHF. The gene calls are TRBV6-5 and TRBJ1-5, with TRBD1 as a possible D gene (6 bases). Trimming removed 6 bases from V and 0 bases from J, with 9 bases in between. The CDR3 is 14 amino acids. Germline V gene lookup returns CDR1 MNHEY and CDR2 SVGAGI.

The rearrangement links TRBV5-1 to TRBJ2-2; D is uncertain. CDR3 length: 14 amino acids. Germline lookup yields CDR1 SGHRS and CDR2 YFSETQ. Trimming took off 4 bases at V and 1 base at J, with 8 bases between the two ends. CDR3 in amino acids: CASSPARNTGELFF. The CDR3 DNA reads TGCGCCAGCAGCCCCGCGCGGAACACCGGGGAGCTGTTTTTT.

The chain has TRBV27 and TRBJ2-7; D is unresolved. This CDR3 comprises 14 residues. Germline V gives CDR1 MNHEY, CDR2 SMNVEV (reference sequence). The germline V and J ends were trimmed by 8 bases and 2 bases, with 16 bases remaining between them. This chain's CDR3 is CASGPLGSPYEQYF. The CDR3 DNA follows: TGTGCCAGCGGCCCCTTGGGCTCCCCCTACGAGCAGTACTTC.

The V and J genes are TRBV6-5 and TRBJ2-1; a weak D match, TRBD1 (5 bases). CDR3 length: 13 amino acids. Germline CDR1 MNHEY, CDR2 SVGAGI. V lost 8 bases and J 9 bases, leaving 17 bases between the germline ends. The CDR3 bases are TGTGCCAGCTTGGGGCCTAGGCCCAGTGAGCAGTTCTTC. Its translation is CASLGPRPSEQFF.

The CDR3, as DNA: TGTGCCAGCAGCCCAACAGGGGACGCGCACTACGAGCAGTACTTC. Its translation is CASSPTGDAHYEQYF. The rearrangement uses TRBV9 and TRBJ2-7; 7 nucleotides agree with TRBD1. With V trimmed by 4 bases and J by 3 bases, 10 bases remained unmatched. The germline V gene has CDR1 SGDLS and CDR2 YYNGEE. The CDR3 totals 15 residues.

This chain links TRBV6-4 with TRBJ1-1; D gene ambiguous. The CDR3 is 13 residues long. V gave up 6 bases and J gave up 1 base, with 9 bases separating them. The germline gives CDR1 MRHNA, CDR2 SNTAGT. As DNA, the CDR3 is TGTGCCAGCAGCCGGACTGAGAACACTGAAGCTTTCTTT. Translating it yields CASSRTENTEAFF.

The V gene is TRBV28, the J gene TRBJ1-2; D remains ambiguous. Between the trimmed V and J ends, which lost 4 bases and 8 bases, there was a span of 17 bases. This CDR3 is built from 14 residues. Germline CDR1 reads MDHEN; CDR2 reads SYDVKM. Here the CDR3 DNA reads TGTGCCAGCAGTTCCGGCCTGGCTAGGAGAGGCTACACCTTC. Translated, it gives CASSSGLARRGYTF.

The chain employs TRBV6-5 and TRBJ1-1, with D tentatively TRBD1 (5 bases). The V gene's germline CDR1 is MNHEY and CDR2 SVGAGI. The CDR3 extends over 12 amino acids. V was shortened by 5 bases and J by 5 bases, with 9 bases between the two germline ends. DNA of the CDR3: TGTGCCAGCAGTCCCGGGGGGACTGAAGCTTTCTTT. It encodes CASSPGGTEAFF.

This chain connects TRBV6-5 to TRBJ1-5; the D gene is possibly TRBD1 (5 bases). V lost 6 bases to trimming and J lost 8 bases, with 11 bases between them. This CDR3 comprises 12 residues. Germline values: CDR1 MNHEY, CDR2 SVGAGI. The CDR3 DNA reads as TGTGCCAGCAGCGCTTCAGGGAAGCCCCAGCATTTT. Protein sequence: CASSASGKPQHF.

The V and J genes are TRBV10-3 and TRBJ1-2, with 10 bases that match TRBD1. Germline V CDR1 and CDR2: ENHRY, SYGVKD. This CDR3 contains 16 residues. The J segment lost 6 bases and the V segment lost 3 bases, leaving 10 bases of the junction unmatched. The CDR3 protein is CAISDTRDRGQHGYTF. CDR3 bases: TGTGCCATCAGTGACACCCGGGACAGGGGACAGCATGGCTACACCTTC.

J is TRBJ2-1 and V is TRBV7-9, with D unclear. The CDR3 covers 14 residues. CDR1 is SEHNR, CDR2 FQNEAQ, per germline (reference sequence). V was clipped by 1 base and J by 5 bases, with 9 bases between them. Written as DNA, the CDR3 is TGTGCCAGCAGCTTAGGGGTAGGAGACAATGAGCAGTTCTTC. Its translation is CASSLGVGDNEQFF.